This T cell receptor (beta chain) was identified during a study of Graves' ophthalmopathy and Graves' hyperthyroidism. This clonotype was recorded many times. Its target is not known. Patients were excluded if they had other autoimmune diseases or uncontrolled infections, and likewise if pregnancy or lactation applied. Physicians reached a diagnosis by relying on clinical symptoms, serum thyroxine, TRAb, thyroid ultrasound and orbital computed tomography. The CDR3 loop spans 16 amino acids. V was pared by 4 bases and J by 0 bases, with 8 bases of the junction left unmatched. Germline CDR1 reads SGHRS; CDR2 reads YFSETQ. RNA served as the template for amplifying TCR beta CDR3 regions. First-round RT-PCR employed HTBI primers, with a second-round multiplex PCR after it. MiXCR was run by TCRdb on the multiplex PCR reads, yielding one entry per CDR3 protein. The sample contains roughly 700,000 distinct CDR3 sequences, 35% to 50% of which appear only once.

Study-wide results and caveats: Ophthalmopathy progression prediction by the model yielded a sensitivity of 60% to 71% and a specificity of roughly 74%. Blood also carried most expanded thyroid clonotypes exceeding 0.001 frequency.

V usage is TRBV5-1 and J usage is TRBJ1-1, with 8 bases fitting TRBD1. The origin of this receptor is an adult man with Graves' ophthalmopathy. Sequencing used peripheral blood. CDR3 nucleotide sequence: TGCGCCAGCAGCCCCGGGACAGGTCTGATGAACACTGAAGCTTTCTTT. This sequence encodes CASSPGTGLMNTEAFF.